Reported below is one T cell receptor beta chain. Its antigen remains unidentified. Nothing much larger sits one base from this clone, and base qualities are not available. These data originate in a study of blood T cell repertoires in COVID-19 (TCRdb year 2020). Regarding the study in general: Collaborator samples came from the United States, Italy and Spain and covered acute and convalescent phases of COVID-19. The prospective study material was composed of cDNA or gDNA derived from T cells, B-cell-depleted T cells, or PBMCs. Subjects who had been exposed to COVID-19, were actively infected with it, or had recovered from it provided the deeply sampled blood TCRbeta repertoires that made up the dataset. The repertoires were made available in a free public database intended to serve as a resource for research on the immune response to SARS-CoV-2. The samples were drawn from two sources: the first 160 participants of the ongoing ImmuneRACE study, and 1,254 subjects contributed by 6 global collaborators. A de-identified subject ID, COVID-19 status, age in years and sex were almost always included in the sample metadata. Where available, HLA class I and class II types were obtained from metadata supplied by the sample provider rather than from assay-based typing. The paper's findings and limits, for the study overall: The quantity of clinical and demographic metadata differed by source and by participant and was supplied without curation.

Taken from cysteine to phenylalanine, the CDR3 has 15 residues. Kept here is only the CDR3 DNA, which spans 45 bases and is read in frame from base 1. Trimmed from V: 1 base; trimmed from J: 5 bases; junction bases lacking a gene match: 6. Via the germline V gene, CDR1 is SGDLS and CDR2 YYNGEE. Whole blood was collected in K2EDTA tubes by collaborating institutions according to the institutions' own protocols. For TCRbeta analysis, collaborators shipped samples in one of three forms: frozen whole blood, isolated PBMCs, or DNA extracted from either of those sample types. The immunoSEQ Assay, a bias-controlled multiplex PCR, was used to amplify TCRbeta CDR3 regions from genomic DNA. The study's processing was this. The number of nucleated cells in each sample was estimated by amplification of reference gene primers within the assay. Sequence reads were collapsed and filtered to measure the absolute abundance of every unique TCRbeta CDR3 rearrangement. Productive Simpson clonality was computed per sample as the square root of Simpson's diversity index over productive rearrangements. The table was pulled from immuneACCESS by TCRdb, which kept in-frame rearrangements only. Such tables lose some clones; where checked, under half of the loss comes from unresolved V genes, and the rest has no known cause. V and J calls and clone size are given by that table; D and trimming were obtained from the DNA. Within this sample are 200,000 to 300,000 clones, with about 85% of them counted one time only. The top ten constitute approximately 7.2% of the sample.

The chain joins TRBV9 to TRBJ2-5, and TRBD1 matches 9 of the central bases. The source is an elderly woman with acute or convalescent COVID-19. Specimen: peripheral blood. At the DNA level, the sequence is TGTGCCAGCAGCGTAACCGGGACAGGGACCGAGACCCAGTACTTC. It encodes CASSVTGTGTETQYF.